A selection of T cell receptor beta chains follows, all from one sample in a study of cytomegalovirus exposure and HLA in healthy donors. Here immunoSEQ multiplex PCR was the method, and the copy in TCRdb shows in-frame clones only, minus some. The sample lists 190,000 or so clones, about 80% occurring once. The sample consisted of PBMCs. Every receptor here comes from a boy younger than 18 in good health and CMV-seronegative. Both conserved end residues are part of each CDR3. A D gene is named only where the DNA matches it firmly. Only some rows state a clone size, as once, few, many or a class for expanded clones.

clone size,CDR3 length,D gene,V gene,J gene,CDR3 DNA,CDR3 protein
once,16,.,TRBV7-2,TRBJ2-2,TGTGCCAGCAGCTTAAGGTCGGGGTCGTTTTCCGGGGAGCTGTTTTTT,CASSLRSGSFSGELFF
.,15,.,TRBV25-1,TRBJ1-2,TGTGCCAGCAGTGAATATTTTACAGGGAGCTATGGCTACACCTTC,CASSEYFTGSYGYTF
.,15,TRBD1,TRBV6-6,TRBJ1-5,TGTGCCAGCAGTTCGGGACAGGGGAGCAATCAGCCCCAGCATTTT,CASSSGQGSNQPQHF
.,15,.,TRBV6-5,TRBJ2-3,TGTGCCAGCAGTTACTCGACGGGTAGCACAGATACGCAGTATTTT,CASSYSTGSTDTQYF
.,16,.,TRBV10-1,TRBJ2-7,TGCGCCAGCCACCGGGGTGGGGTCCTAAACTCCTACGAGCAGTACTTC,CASHRGGVLNSYEQYF
.,16,TRBD2,TRBV9,TRBJ2-5,TGTGCCAGCAGCGTAGGTCTAGCGGGGTACCAAGAGACCCAGTACTTC,CASSVGLAGYQETQYF
few,17,.,TRBV7-9,TRBJ1-4,TGTGCCAGCAGCCCCCCCCGGTTAGGGCAGGGCGCTGAAAAACTGTTTTTT,CASSPPRLGQGAEKLFF
.,13,.,TRBV7-8,TRBJ1-2,TGTGCCAGCAGTTTCGGGACAAACTATGGCTACACCTTC,CASSFGTNYGYTF
.,16,TRBD1,TRBV6-5,TRBJ1-2,TGTGCCAGCAGTTACTCGGGGACAGTCTCTAACTATGGCTACACCTTC,CASSYSGTVSNYGYTF
.,17,TRBD1,TRBV2,TRBJ1-2,TGTGCCAGCAGTTATTCATCCGGGACAGGGGTTTACTATGGCTACACCTTC,CASSYSSGTGVYYGYTF
.,15,TRBD1,TRBV28,TRBJ1-4,TGTGCCAGCAGAGTTCCCGGGACAGGGACTGAAAAACTGTTTTTT,CASRVPGTGTEKLFF
.,15,TRBD1,TRBV28,TRBJ1-2,TGTGCCAGCAGTTTGGGACAGGGGGTTGGCTATGGCTACACCTTC,CASSLGQGVGYGYTF
.,15,.,TRBV6-5,TRBJ2-7,TGTGCCAGCAGTTACAAAGTTGGGCTTCCCTACGAGCAGTACTTC,CASSYKVGLPYEQYF
.,13,.,TRBV7-9,TRBJ2-7,TGTGCCAGCAGCTCCTACAGGGTTTATGAGCAGTACTTC,CASSSYRVYEQYF
.,12,.,TRBV7-9,TRBJ1-4,TGTTCCAGCAGAGGTACGGGTGAAAAACTGTTTTTT,CSSRGTGEKLFF
.,16,.,TRBV15,TRBJ2-7,TGTGCCACCAGCAGGAACGCAGGGCCAAGCTCCTACGAGCAGTACTTC,CATSRNAGPSSYEQYF
.,17,.,TRBV21-1,TRBJ2-1,TGTGCCAGCAGCAGTGGGTTAGCGGGGACGATTTACAATGAGCAGTTCTTC,CASSSGLAGTIYNEQFF
.,15,TRBD2,TRBV6-4,TRBJ2-1,TGTGCCAGCAGTAAACTAGCGGACTCCTACAATGAGCAGTTCTTC,CASSKLADSYNEQFF
.,14,.,TRBV2,TRBJ2-3,TGTGCCAGCAGTGATGGCCCTGGCACAGATACGCAGTATTTT,CASSDGPGTDTQYF
.,17,TRBD1,TRBV9,TRBJ1-3,TGTGCCAGCAGCCCGACAGGGGAGGTTCCAGCGGGAAACACCATATATTTT,CASSPTGEVPAGNTIYF
.,15,TRBD1,TRBV19,TRBJ1-6,TGTGCCAGTTCCCAGGGGGCTCTTAGGAATTCACCCCTCCACTTT,CASSQGALRNSPLHF
.,12,.,TRBV7-2,TRBJ1-6,TGTGCCAGCAGCTTCCCTGGCTCACCCCTCCACTTT,CASSFPGSPLHF
few,15,.,TRBV6-1,TRBJ2-5,TGTGCCAGCAGTGAACAGGACTACCTCCAAGAGACCCAGTACTTC,CASSEQDYLQETQYF
.,16,TRBD1,TRBV5-5,TRBJ1-1,TGTGCCAGCAGCTTAGGACAGGGGTACATGAACACTGAAGCTTTCTTT,CASSLGQGYMNTEAFF
.,16,TRBD1,TRBV19,TRBJ2-7,TGTGCCAGTAGTCCCGCGGGACAGGTGATATCCTACGAGCAGTACTTC,CASSPAGQVISYEQYF
.,16,TRBD1,TRBV19,TRBJ1-4,TGTGCCAGTAGTATTCGACAGGGATGGAGTAATGAAAAACTGTTTTTT,CASSIRQGWSNEKLFF
once,15,.,TRBV7-2,TRBJ1-2,TGTGCCAGCAGCTTAGATACAGGGAATGGGGATGGCTACACCTTC,CASSLDTGNGDGYTF
.,15,TRBD2,TRBV15,TRBJ2-5,TGTGCCACCAGCAGAACCCGTAGCGGGAGTGAGACCCAGTACTTC,CATSRTRSGSETQYF
once,13,.,TRBV6-5,TRBJ2-2,TGTGCCAGCAGTTACCATTTCACCGGGGAGCTGTTTTTT,CASSYHFTGELFF
.,15,TRBD1,TRBV5-1,TRBJ2-7,TGCGCCAGCAGCTTGGAGGCAGGGGGCAGGTACGAGCAGTACTTC,CASSLEAGGRYEQYF
.,19,TRBD2,TRBV5-1,TRBJ2-7,TGCGCCAGCAGATCGGAGGGTTTTAAGAGGGGACTAGGTCGCTACGAGCAGTACTTC,CASRSEGFKRGLGRYEQYF
.,14,TRBD1,TRBV12-5,TRBJ2-1,TGTGCTAGTGGTTACGGGACAGGGCTCAATGAGCAGTTCTTC,CASGYGTGLNEQFF
.,15,TRBD1,TRBV27,TRBJ1-4,TGTGCCAGCAGACCCAGCGGGACAGGCTTTGAAAAACTGTTTTTT,CASRPSGTGFEKLFF
.,15,TRBD1,TRBV6-5,TRBJ1-2,TGTGCCAGCAGTCCACTAGGGAACAGGGGAAGTCGATACACCTTC,CASSPLGNRGSRYTF
.,15,TRBD2,TRBV18,TRBJ2-5,TGTGCCAGCTCACCTAGCGGGAGGGGCCAAGAGACCCAGTACTTC,CASSPSGRGQETQYF
few,13,.,TRBV6-1,TRBJ1-2,TGTGCCAGCAGTGAAGCATTGGAGATGGGCTACACCTTC,CASSEALEMGYTF
.,15,TRBD2,TRBV6-5,TRBJ2-2,TGTGCCAGCAGCCTAGCGGGAGCGGAGACCGGGGAGCTGTTTTTT,CASSLAGAETGELFF
.,15,.,TRBV7-2,TRBJ1-6,TGTGCCAGCAGCTTATCATCGGGGGACAATTCACCCCTCCACTTT,CASSLSSGDNSPLHF
.,14,TRBD2,TRBV7-9,TRBJ2-1,TGTGCCAGCAGCTTGCTAGCGGGAGGCGGGGAGCAGTTCTTC,CASSLLAGGGEQFF
.,13,.,TRBV30,TRBJ1-2,TGTGCCTGGGGGGATGGGGGGATCTATGGCTACACCTTC,CAWGDGGIYGYTF
.,17,TRBD1,TRBV25-1,TRBJ2-7,TGTGCCAGCAGTGAATTAACCCCTAGAGGGGGCAGCTACGAGCAGTACTTC,CASSELTPRGGSYEQYF
.,12,.,TRBV29-1,TRBJ2-7,TGCAGCGTTGGAGAGGGCCCCTACGAGCAGTACTTC,CSVGEGPYEQYF
.,11,.,TRBV19,TRBJ2-7,TGTGCCAGTAGTGACAGAACCGAGCAGTACTTC,CASSDRTEQYF
.,13,.,TRBV7-3,TRBJ1-2,TGTGCCAGCAGCCTTAGGCCGGGGAATGGCTACACCTTC,CASSLRPGNGYTF
.,14,.,TRBV7-8,TRBJ2-2,TGTGCCAGCAGCTCAGGACATGACACCGGGGAGCTGTTTTTT,CASSSGHDTGELFF
.,15,.,TRBV4-2,TRBJ2-3,TGTGCCAGCAGCCAAGATCGAGAGGGCACAGATACGCAGTATTTT,CASSQDREGTDTQYF
.,15,TRBD1,TRBV11-2,TRBJ1-2,TGTGCCAGCAGCCCGCTTTACAAGACAGGGGCCGGCTACACCTTC,CASSPLYKTGAGYTF
.,13,TRBD2,TRBV5-4,TRBJ2-1,TGTGCCAGCAGCTTTGGGAGGGGCAATGAGCAGTTCTTC,CASSFGRGNEQFF
.,17,TRBD1,TRBV13,TRBJ2-2,TGTGCCAGCAGCTTAGTTCGGGACAGGGTTTATACCGGGGAGCTGTTTTTT,CASSLVRDRVYTGELFF
few,15,.,TRBV19,TRBJ1-2,TGTGCCAGTAGTTCATCGGGCGGGGTAGGGTATGGCTACACCTTC,CASSSSGGVGYGYTF
few,14,TRBD2,TRBV6-1,TRBJ2-2,TGTGCCAGCAGTAGCGGGAGGGACACCGGGGAGCTGTTTTTT,CASSSGRDTGELFF
.,13,.,TRBV7-3,TRBJ2-6,TGTGCCAGCAGCTCCCCGGGGGCCAACGTCCTGACTTTC,CASSSPGANVLTF